Following are 24 T cell receptor beta chains from one sample sequenced in a study of T cells in Graves' hyperthyroidism and ophthalmopathy. Authors of the study amplified TCR beta CDR3 regions from RNA transcripts. During a first-round RT-PCR of the TCR CDR3, the HTBI primer set was used. From the multiplex PCR reads, TCRdb called clonotypes with MiXCR, one entry per CDR3 protein. The sample holds about 360,000 distinct CDR3 sequences, roughly 13% seen once. Source material: blood. These TCRs come from a woman between 18 and 29 years old with Graves' hyperthyroidism.

This clonotype was seen ten or more times. V is TRBV15 and J is TRBJ2-5; the match to TRBD1 covers 7 bases. The CDR3 length is 14 residues. V lost 3 bases and J lost 1; bases outside the gene matches: 2. Germline CDR1 is LNHNV and CDR2 is YYDKDF (reference sequence). CDR3 protein: CATSRTGIQETQYF. In nucleotides, the CDR3 is TGTGCCACCAGCAGGACAGGGATCCAAGAGACCCAGTACTTC. The complete variable domain, with remaining parts taken from reference TRBV15 and TRBJ2-5, reads DAMVIQNPRYQVTQFGKPVTLSCSQTLNHNVMYWYQQKSSQAPKLLFHYYDKDFNNEADTPDNFQSRRPNTSFCFLDIRSPGLGDTAMYLCATSRTGIQETQYFGPGTRLLVL.

The genes are TRBV20-1 and TRBJ1-5, with D perhaps matching TRBD1 (5 bases). The CDR3 extends over 18 amino acids. Looked up from germline, CDR1 is DFQATT and CDR2 is SNEGSKA (reference sequence). The V end lost 2 bases, the J end lost 0 bases, and 20 bases lay between the germline ends. The DNA for the CDR3 is TGCAGTGCTAGATTCCTAGTCAGGGCCACGGATAGCAATCAGCCCCAGCATTTT. Translated: CSARFLVRATDSNQPQHF.

V and J are TRBV11-2 and TRBJ1-4; 9 bases align to TRBD1. The junction had 8 bases not matched to a gene; V was cut back by 1 base and J by 8 bases. Germline-derived CDR1 and CDR2 are SGHAT and FQNNGV. The CDR3 spans 16 residues. CDR3 nucleotides: TGTGCCAGCAGCTTAGGGAGTACAGGGGGCTGGGAAAAACTGTTTTTT. Translated, it gives CASSLGSTGGWEKLFF.

This clonotype has at least ten counts. The V call is TRBV5-1, the J call TRBJ1-6; TRBD1 matches 8 bases. The germline V gene encodes CDR1 SGHRS and CDR2 YFSETQ. The CDR3 extends over 19 amino acids. The J segment lost 7 bases and the V segment lost 1 base, leaving 16 bases of the junction unmatched. The CDR3 DNA reads as TGCGCCAGCAGCTTGTGGGGCAGGGGGCTACAGACTAACAATTCACCCCTCCACTTT. Translated: CASSLWGRGLQTNNSPLHF.

A few counts support this clonotype. This sequence joins TRBV4-1 and TRBJ2-5, with D perhaps TRBD1 or TRBD2 (5 bases each). V lost 2 bases to trimming and J lost 2 bases, with 18 bases between them. The germline gives CDR1 MGHRA, CDR2 YSYEKL. This CDR3 is 17 amino acids long. The CDR3 sequence: CASSQPPRGTPQETQYF. The CDR3 DNA sequence: TGCGCCAGCAGCCAACCCCCCCGAGGGACGCCTCAAGAGACCCAGTACTTC.

The chain links TRBV27 to TRBJ1-5; 7 nucleotides match TRBD1. This CDR3 is built from 14 residues. Per the germline V gene, CDR1 is MNHEY and CDR2 is SMNVEV (reference sequence). Losses at the gene ends were 7 bases for V and 5 bases for J; bases not matched to a gene: 8. This CDR3 reads CASNHRGVYQPQHF. In DNA form, the CDR3 reads TGTGCCAGCAATCACAGGGGAGTGTATCAGCCCCAGCATTTT.

J is TRBJ1-5 and V is TRBV5-1; 7 bases are a match to TRBD1. After removal of 3 bases from V and 2 bases from J, the junction contained 11 bases not matched to a gene. The germline V gene has CDR1 SGHRS and CDR2 YFSETQ. This CDR3 is 17 amino acids long. The CDR3 DNA sequence: TGCGCCAGCAGCTGGGGAGATACAGGGGTCGGCAATCAGCCCCAGCATTTT. This codes for CASSWGDTGVGNQPQHF.

The sample holds many counts of this clonotype. V gene TRBV20-1 combines with J gene TRBJ2-7, with TRBD1 matching over 8 bases. V dropped 3 bases and J dropped 6; count of bases not matched to a gene: 7. The CDR3 length is 13 residues. Germline V lookup: CDR1 DFQATT, CDR2 SNEGSKA (reference sequence). This chain's CDR3 is CSARGTGFGEQYF. The CDR3 coding sequence is TGCAGTGCTAGGGGGACAGGTTTCGGCGAGCAGTACTTC.

By share, this clonotype ranks as medium-sized (0.01 to 0.1%). J is TRBJ1-2 and V is TRBV30; TRBD1 is a possible D gene (5 bases). Per the germline V gene, CDR1 is GTSNPN and CDR2 is SVGIG (reference sequence). The CDR3 runs 11 residues. Trimming shortened V by 3 bases and J by 5 bases, and 7 bases separated the two germline ends. CDR3: CAWSGGYGYTF. DNA for the CDR3: TGTGCCTGGAGCGGGGGGTATGGCTACACCTTC.

This clonotype was recorded a few times. This sequence may be a read error, since a much larger clone differs from it by one base. This chain uses TRBV20-1 with TRBJ1-2; TRBD1 is a possible D gene (5 bases). Trimming took 6 bases from V and 9 from J, leaving 14 bases between them. CDR3 size: 11 residues. The germline CDR1 and CDR2 sequences are DFQATT and SNEGSKA (reference sequence). CDR3 sequence (DNA): TGCAGTGCCCCGAATGGACAAAGCTACACCTTC. It is translated as CSAPNGQSYTF.

The J gene is TRBJ2-7, the V gene TRBV5-8; 14 positions match TRBD2. After removal of 5 bases from V and 7 bases from J, the junction contained 5 bases not matched to a gene. Germline loops: CDR1 SGHTS, CDR2 YDEGEE. The CDR3 contains 14 residues. The CDR3, as DNA: TGTGCCAGCAGAGCCGGGACTAGCGGGAGTGAGCAGTACTTC. It is translated as CASRAGTSGSEQYF.

Many counts were recorded for this clonotype. The chain has TRBV3-1 and TRBJ2-2, with D unresolved. The CDR3 is made up of 16 amino acids. Germline CDR1 reads LGHDT; CDR2 reads YNNKEL (reference sequence). Trimming took off 4 bases at V and 5 bases at J, with 17 bases between the two ends. The CDR3, as DNA: TGTGCCAGCAGCCCCCGCCACACCTACGAGACCGGGGAGCTGTTTTTT. Its translation is CASSPRHTYETGELFF.

This clonotype was observed a few times. The chain uses TRBV2 and TRBJ2-5; a weak D match, TRBD2 (5 bases). The CDR3 spans 10 residues. CDR1 is SNHLY and CDR2 is FYNNEI in the germline V gene. The V end was cut by 6 bases, the J end by 10 bases, with 9 bases between. CDR3 residues: CASRGRDQYF. CDR3 in DNA: TGTGCCAGCAGGGGCCGGGACCAGTACTTC.

The sample holds a few counts of this clonotype. The V gene is TRBV16, the J gene TRBJ1-2; D remains ambiguous. This CDR3 spans 15 amino acids. Germline CDR1 KGHSY, CDR2 FQNENV. Deletions cut 1 base from V and 8 bases from J, with 17 bases between. In DNA form, the CDR3 reads TGTGCCAGCAGCCAATTACTAGAGTCAGACAAAGGCTACACCTTC. Protein sequence: CASSQLLESDKGYTF.

This clonotype has a count of ten or more. This chain joins TRBV7-9 and TRBJ2-6; unclear D gene. V dropped 1 base and J dropped 0 bases, with 13 bases sitting between them. Per germline, CDR1 SEHNR and CDR2 FQNEAQ (reference sequence). The CDR3 length is 18 residues. DNA for the CDR3: TGTGCCAGCAGCTTAGGTTCCACTACTTACTCTGGGGCCAACGTCCTGACTTTC. Protein product: CASSLGSTTYSGANVLTF. Drawing the rest from reference TRBV7-9 and TRBJ2-6, the complete variable domain is DTGVSQNPRHKITKRGQNVTFRCDPISEHNRLYWYRQTLGQGPEFLTYFQNEAQLEKSRLLSDRFSAERPKGSFSTLEIQRTEQGDSAMYLCASSLGSTTYSGANVLTFGAGSRLTVL.

In its sample, this clonotype was seen a few times. The chain joins TRBV19 to TRBJ1-2, with a possible D match to TRBD1 (6 bases). The germline V and J ends were trimmed by 6 bases and 5 bases, with 10 bases remaining between them. This CDR3 contains 12 residues. In germline, CDR1 is LNHDA, CDR2 SQIVND (reference sequence). DNA for the CDR3: TGTGCCAGTAGAGAGGGGGATTATGGCTACACCTTC. This translates into CASREGDYGYTF.

This clonotype was found many times. The rearrangement links TRBV28 to TRBJ2-5, with no clear D. CDR3 size: 14 residues. V was shortened by 6 bases and J by 3 bases, with 14 bases between the two germline ends. CDR1 and CDR2 (germline): MDHEN, SYDVKM. CDR3 in amino acids: CASRRRLGKETQYF. DNA of the CDR3: TGTGCCAGCAGACGTCGACTGGGAAAAGAGACCCAGTACTTC.

There are many counts of this clonotype. The chain recombines TRBV20-1 with TRBJ2-3, with TRBD2 matching over 7 bases. CDR3 length equals 15 residues. Germline CDR1 DFQATT, CDR2 SNEGSKA (reference sequence). The V and J ends lost 2 bases and 2 bases, in that order; junction bases with no gene match: 7. The CDR3: CSARSASGYTDTQYF. DNA of the CDR3: TGCAGTGCTAGATCAGCTAGCGGATACACAGATACGCAGTATTTT.

This clonotype was recorded many times. The V and J genes are TRBV9 and TRBJ1-2; TRBD1 aligns across 9 bases. Germline trimming cut 4 bases from V and 5 bases from J; bases unmatched to any gene: 6. The CDR3 runs 14 residues. Germline V gene sequence: CDR1 SGDLS, CDR2 YYNGEE. The CDR3 sequence is CASSLTGTGYGYTF. The CDR3 DNA reads as TGTGCCAGCAGCCTAACCGGGACAGGGTATGGCTACACCTTC.

This clonotype was observed many times. The chain couples TRBV7-2 to TRBJ1-2, with D maybe TRBD1 (5 bases). Trimming pared 5 bases from V and 7 bases from J, leaving 17 bases between. The CDR3 covers 14 residues. CDR1 is SGHTA, CDR2 FQGNSA, per germline. CDR3 sequence reads: CASSRDVGKGGYTF. For the CDR3, the DNA is TGTGCCAGCAGCCGGGACGTCGGGAAGGGTGGCTACACCTTC. Variable domain in full (rest from reference TRBV7-2 and TRBJ1-2): GAGVSQSPSNKVTEKGKDVELRCDPISGHTALYWYRQSLGQGLEFLIYFQGNSAPDKSGLPSDRFSAERTGGSVSTLTIQRTQQEDSAVYLCASSRDVGKGGYTFGSGTRLTVV.

This clonotype was counted many times. The chain carries TRBV2 and TRBJ2-6; D possibly corresponds to TRBD1 (6 bases). Germline V lookup: CDR1 SNHLY, CDR2 FYNNEI. This CDR3 has 17 amino acids. The V gene lost 5 bases and the J gene lost 0 bases, with 14 bases spanning the gap. CDR3 sequence reads: CASSRTVPSSGANVLTF. CDR3 sequence (DNA): TGTGCCAGCAGTCGGACAGTCCCCAGCTCTGGGGCCAACGTCCTGACTTTC.

On this clonotype itself: Sequence at one end of the junction differs from germline and may be a read error. This sequence joins TRBV7-8 and TRBJ1-6; the match to TRBD1 covers 7 bases. Germline assignment: CDR1 SGHVS and CDR2 FQNEAQ. The CDR3 has 16 residues. The CDR3 loop reads CANSSDEWYRGSPLHF. The CDR3 coding sequence is TGTGCCAACAGCTCCGATGAGTGGTACAGGGGTTCACCCCTCCACTTT.

This clonotype was detected ten times or more. The V gene is TRBV28, the J gene TRBJ1-5; D unresolved. V lost 4 bases to trimming and J lost 4 bases, with 14 bases between them. Germline CDR1 is MDHEN and CDR2 is SYDVKM. The CDR3 is 15 amino acids. The CDR3 sequence is CASSSPTGRNQPQHF. The CDR3 nucleotides are TGTGCCAGCAGTTCTCCCACCGGGAGAAATCAGCCCCAGCATTTT. The variable domain in full, completed from reference TRBV28 and TRBJ1-5, reads DVKVTQSSRYLVKRTGEKVFLECVQDMDHENMFWYRQDPGLGLRLIYFSYDVKMKEKGDIPEGYSVSREKKERFSLILESASTNQTSMYLCASSSPTGRNQPQHFGDGTRLSIL.

V and J are TRBV6-1 and TRBJ2-1; D remains ambiguous. CDR1 and CDR2 (germline): MNHNS, SASEGT. CDR3 size: 14 residues. Trimming took off 7 bases at V and 3 bases at J, with 13 bases between the two ends. CDR3 sequence: CASKQTSYYNEQFF. The CDR3 nucleotides read TGTGCCAGCAAGCAAACCTCCTACTACAATGAGCAGTTCTTC.